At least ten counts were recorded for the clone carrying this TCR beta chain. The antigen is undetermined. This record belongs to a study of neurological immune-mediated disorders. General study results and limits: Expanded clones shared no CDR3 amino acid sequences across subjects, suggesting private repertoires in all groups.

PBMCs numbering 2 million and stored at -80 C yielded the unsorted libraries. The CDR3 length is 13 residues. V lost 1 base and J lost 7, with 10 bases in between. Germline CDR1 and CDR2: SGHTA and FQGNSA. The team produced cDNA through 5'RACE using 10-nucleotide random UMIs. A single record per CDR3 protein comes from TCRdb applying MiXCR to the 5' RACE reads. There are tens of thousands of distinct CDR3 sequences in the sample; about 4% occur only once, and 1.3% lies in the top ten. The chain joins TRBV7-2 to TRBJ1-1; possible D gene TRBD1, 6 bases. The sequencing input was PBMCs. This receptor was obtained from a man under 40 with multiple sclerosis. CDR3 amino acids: CASSLDRDSEAFF. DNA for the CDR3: TGTGCCAGCAGCTTAGACAGGGATAGTGAAGCTTTCTTT.